Shown below are 7 T cell receptor beta chains from a single sample sequenced in a study of blood T cell repertoires in COVID-19. Assay used: immunoSEQ multiplex PCR; TCRdb lists only in-frame clones, some missing. In the table there are about 16,000 clones, roughly 88% of which are singletons. Source material: peripheral blood. Receptors were obtained from a human donor in a cohort sampled during active COVID-19.

The chain has TRBV2 and TRBJ1-5; 7 bases match TRBD1. The trim removed 6 bases at V and 7 bases at J, leaving 9 bases unmatched. The CDR3 runs 14 residues. Looked up from germline, CDR1 is SNHLY and CDR2 is FYNNEI. The CDR3 protein is CASRDTGVEQPQHF. In nucleotides, the CDR3 is TGTGCCAGCAGAGACACAGGGGTTGAACAGCCCCAGCATTTT.

The chain employs TRBV7-8 and TRBJ2-3; TRBD2 is a possible D gene (5 bases). CDR1 and CDR2 (germline): SGHVS, FQNEAQ. The CDR3 sequence is 17 residues long. Trimming cost V 1 base and J 4 bases, with 18 bases left between them. The CDR3 coding sequence is TGTGCCAGCAGCTTAGGACGGAGGACGTCGCGGGCAGATACGCAGTATTTT. This codes for CASSLGRRTSRADTQYF.

CDR3 amino acids: CASSTSGGRGYGYTF. CDR3 DNA: TGTGCCAGCAGCACTAGTGGCGGACGGGGCTATGGCTACACCTTC. The V and J genes are TRBV6-6 and TRBJ1-2; D uncertain. V lost 6 bases to trimming and J lost 4 bases, with 18 bases between them. This CDR3 has 15 residues. Germline values: CDR1 MNHNY, CDR2 SVGAGI (reference sequence).

This clone occurred once. The chain couples TRBV5-4 to TRBJ2-7; no reliable D call. V dropped 4 bases and J dropped 2 bases, with 13 bases sitting between them. The germline CDR1 and CDR2 sequences are SGHNT and YYREEE (reference sequence). This CDR3 has 14 amino acids. The CDR3: CASSKQDGAYEQYF. For the CDR3, the DNA is TGTGCCAGCAGCAAACAAGACGGAGCCTACGAGCAGTACTTC.

This clone was observed a few times. The chain uses TRBV7-2 and TRBJ1-2; D gene ambiguous. Germline V gives CDR1 SGHTA, CDR2 FQGNSA. V lost 5 bases and J 8 bases, leaving 18 bases between the germline ends. The CDR3 consists of 14 residues. The CDR3 protein is CASSTPGGFWGYTF. CDR3 sequence (DNA): TGTGCCAGCAGCACCCCCGGCGGTTTTTGGGGCTACACCTTC.

The chain uses TRBV5-4 and TRBJ2-1; the match to TRBD1 covers 7 bases. The length of the CDR3 is 16 residues. CDR1 and CDR2 from the germline V gene are SGHNT and YYREEE (reference sequence). V gave up 3 bases and J gave up 5 bases; unmatched junction bases: 11. The CDR3 region has the DNA TGTGCCAGCAGCTCAAAGACAGGGAAGATCAACAATGAGCAGTTCTTC. Translation gives CASSSKTGKINNEQFF.

The chain combines TRBV27 with TRBJ2-2; D perhaps matches TRBD1 (6 bases). Per germline, CDR1 MNHEY and CDR2 SMNVEV (reference sequence). The germline V and J ends were trimmed by 4 bases and 5 bases, with 8 bases remaining between them. The length of the CDR3 is 13 residues. The CDR3 DNA is TGTGCCAGCAGTTACAGGGTTACCGGGGAGCTGTTTTTT. As protein: CASSYRVTGELFF.